Following are 22 T cell receptor beta chains from one sample sequenced in a study of T-cell reconstitution after alpha-beta-depleted transplantation in children. Unique molecular identifiers were incorporated when the TCRbeta library was constructed. TCRdb fed the PCR reads into MiXCR, producing one record per CDR3 protein. The sample contains around 680,000 distinct CDR3 sequences, 15% to 20% of which appear only once. Sequencing used PBMCs from the stem cell graft donor, obtained from the stem cell graft. The receptors stem from a human donor who donated a stem cell graft to a child with acute myeloid leukemia.

This clonotype occurred many times. The V gene is TRBV12-3 or TRBV12-4, the J gene TRBJ1-2, with a possible D match to TRBD1 (6 bases). The V gene lost 6 bases and the J gene lost 4 bases, with 12 bases spanning the gap. This CDR3 contains 13 residues. CDR3 region: CASSMTGVYGYTF. The CDR3 nucleotides are TGTGCCAGCAGCATGACAGGAGTCTATGGCTACACCTTC.

The chain is built from TRBV7-9 and TRBJ1-1; maybe TRBD1 (5 bases). This CDR3 has 13 residues. Germline V gene sequence: CDR1 SEHNR, CDR2 FQNEAQ (reference sequence). V gave up 5 bases and J gave up 8 bases, with 15 bases separating them. The CDR3 sequence is CASSPSGEQEAFF. CDR3 sequence (DNA): TGTGCCAGCAGCCCTTCGGGGGAGCAGGAAGCTTTCTTT.

The chain joins TRBV12-3 or TRBV12-4 to TRBJ2-5, with TRBD1 as a possible D gene (6 bases). This CDR3 region has 14 residues. Trimming left V 5 bases short and J 0 bases short, with 10 bases between. The CDR3 DNA sequence: TGTGCCAGCAGTCAAAACAGGGACCAAGAGACCCAGTACTTC. It yields the protein CASSQNRDQETQYF.

This clonotype was picked up a small number of times. V gene TRBV11-1 combines with J gene TRBJ2-7; the match to TRBD2 covers 10 bases. CDR3 length: 16 residues. The junction had 9 bases not matched to a gene; V was cut back by 5 bases and J by 2 bases. Germline V gene lookup returns CDR1 SGHAT and CDR2 FQDESV (reference sequence). In nucleotides, the CDR3 is TGTGCCAGCAGCGCCAATAGCGGGGGGACCGCCTACGAGCAGTACTTC. Residues: CASSANSGGTAYEQYF.

The table lists this clonotype with a few counts. The chain is built from TRBV20-1 and TRBJ1-5; D is uncertain. Trimming shortened V by 3 bases and J by 2 bases, and 20 bases separated the two germline ends. CDR1 is DFQATT, CDR2 SNEGSKA, per germline (reference sequence). This CDR3 spans 17 amino acids. CDR3 DNA sequence: TGCAGTGCTAGCGGACGAAACCTTCGTGCGGGCAATCAGCCCCAGCATTTT. Amino acid sequence: CSASGRNLRAGNQPQHF.

This clonotype was counted at least ten times. V and J are TRBV5-5 and TRBJ2-1; TRBD1 agrees at 8 bases. From germline, CDR1 is SGHKS and CDR2 YYEKEE (reference sequence). Trimming at V came to 0 bases and at J to 8 bases, leaving 10 bases not matched to a gene. The CDR3 runs 16 residues. The CDR3 DNA reads as TGTGCCAGCAGCTTGGCAGGACAGGGAATTTTGGATGAGCAGTTCTTC. Protein: CASSLAGQGILDEQFF.

The chain combines TRBV5-1 with TRBJ2-2; 8 positions agree with TRBD1. J lost 6 bases, V lost 7 bases, and 2 bases had no gene match. Germline assignment: CDR1 SGHRS and CDR2 YFSETQ. The CDR3 length is 12 residues. The CDR3, as DNA: TGCGCCAGCCAGGGGGCGGCCGGGGAGCTGTTTTTT. Its translation: CASQGAAGELFF.

The chain uses TRBV7-9 and TRBJ2-2, with D maybe TRBD1 (6 bases). Trimming stripped 6 bases from V and 2 bases from J, with 13 bases between. CDR1 is SEHNR, CDR2 FQNEAQ, per germline (reference sequence). This CDR3 region has 15 residues. For the CDR3, the DNA is TGTGCCAGCAGGCCGCTACAGGGAAACACCGGGGAGCTGTTTTTT. It yields the protein CASRPLQGNTGELFF.

The gene calls are TRBV25-1 and TRBJ1-2; 10 nucleotides match TRBD1. The CDR3 consists of 16 residues. The V gene end was trimmed by 0 bases and the J gene end by 8 bases; junction bases not matched to a gene: 9. Looked up from germline, CDR1 is MGHDK and CDR2 is SYGVNS. Written as DNA, the CDR3 is TGTGCCAGCAGTGAATACTTCACGGACAGGGGGGACGGCTACACCTTC. Protein product: CASSEYFTDRGDGYTF.

This clonotype has a count of ten or more. The chain couples TRBV18 to TRBJ2-5, with D possibly being TRBD2 (5 bases). V shed 8 bases and J shed 2 bases, with 12 bases lying between them. The CDR3 runs to 13 residues. The germline V gene encodes CDR1 KGHSH and CDR2 LQKENI. CDR3 protein: CASSPGIQETQYF. CDR3 sequence (DNA): TGTGCCAGCAGCCCGGGGATTCAAGAGACCCAGTACTTC.

This clonotype has more than one count but fewer than ten. V gene TRBV7-2 combines with J gene TRBJ1-5; no firm D call. The CDR3 has 15 residues. V was clipped by 1 base and J by 4 bases, with 11 bases between them. Germline values: CDR1 SGHTA, CDR2 FQGNSA. DNA of the CDR3: TGTGCCAGCAGCTTAGACCTTCAAAGGAATCAGCCCCAGCATTTT. This encodes CASSLDLQRNQPQHF.

This clonotype has a count of ten or more. The rearrangement links TRBV7-8 to TRBJ2-5; unclear D gene. The CDR3 has 13 amino acids. In germline, CDR1 is SGHVS, CDR2 FQNEAQ. V lost 1 base and J 5 bases, leaving 8 bases between the germline ends. DNA for the CDR3: TGTGCCAGCAGCTTAGTAGAGTGGGAGACCCAGTACTTC. This encodes CASSLVEWETQYF.

The sample holds many counts of this clonotype. V gene TRBV4-3 combines with J gene TRBJ1-4; possible D gene TRBD1, 6 bases. The CDR3 is made up of 15 amino acids. Between the trimmed V and J ends, which lost 3 bases and 7 bases, there was a span of 15 bases. Germline loops: CDR1 LGHNA, CDR2 YSLEER. This CDR3 is CASSQDSGTPEKLFF. CDR3 nucleotides: TGCGCCAGCAGCCAGGACTCCGGGACACCTGAAAAACTGTTTTTT.

At least ten counts were recorded for this clonotype. The rearrangement uses TRBV7-2 and TRBJ1-2; D is ambiguous. Germline lookup yields CDR1 SGHTA and CDR2 FQGNSA. Trimming removed 5 bases from V and 0 bases from J, with 7 bases in between. The CDR3 is 13 amino acids. The CDR3 DNA reads TGTGCCAGCAGCAAAGAAGCTAACTATGGCTACACCTTC. Protein product: CASSKEANYGYTF. Drawing the rest from reference TRBV7-2 and TRBJ1-2, the complete variable domain is GAGVSQSPSNKVTEKGKDVELRCDPISGHTALYWYRQSLGQGLEFLIYFQGNSAPDKSGLPSDRFSAERTGGSVSTLTIQRTQQEDSAVYLCASSKEANYGYTFGSGTRLTVV.

The genes are TRBV6-1 and TRBJ1-5; D remains unclear. Germline V CDR1 and CDR2: MNHNS, SASEGT. This CDR3 contains 15 residues. The V end was cut by 6 bases, the J end by 5 bases, with 17 bases between. CDR3 coding DNA: TGTGCCAGCAGACCCAAGGCAGACGGGGATCAGCCCCAGCATTTT. It specifies CASRPKADGDQPQHF.

This clonotype was observed at least ten times. The chain carries TRBV20-1 and TRBJ1-4; weak D call: TRBD1 (5 bases). The CDR3 totals 11 residues. The germline gives CDR1 DFQATT, CDR2 SNEGSKA (reference sequence). V was clipped by 7 bases and J by 7 bases, with 10 bases between them. CDR3 in amino acids: CSVFQGEKLFF. Written as DNA, the CDR3 is TGCAGTGTTTTTCAGGGTGAAAAACTGTTTTTT.

This sequence joins TRBV13 and TRBJ1-2; TRBD1 matches at 11 bases. The CDR3 covers 15 residues. CDR1 is PRHDT, CDR2 FYEKMQ, per germline (reference sequence). V was pared by 4 bases and J by 6 bases, with 7 bases of the junction left unmatched. The CDR3 coding sequence is TGTGCCAGCAGCTCCCGGACAGGGGGCGGTGATGGCTACACCTTC. Its protein product is CASSSRTGGGDGYTF. Full variable domain (missing parts from reference TRBV13 and TRBJ1-2): AAGVIQSPRHLIKEKRETATLKCYPIPRHDTVYWYQQGPGQDPQFLISFYEKMQSDKGSIPDRFSAQQFSDYHSELNMSSLELGDSALYFCASSSRTGGGDGYTFGSGTRLTVV.

The chain combines TRBV7-9 with TRBJ1-5, with 8 bases lining up with TRBD1. Germline CDR1 reads SEHNR; CDR2 reads FQNEAQ (reference sequence). The CDR3 is made up of 15 amino acids. Trimming took 4 bases from V and 5 from J; bases not matched to a gene: 7. The CDR3 DNA reads as TGTGCCAGCAGCTCGGACAGGGAGAGGTATCAGCCCCAGCATTTT. It codes for CASSSDRERYQPQHF.

The count of this clonotype is one. A read error may account for a junction end that differs from germline. The gene calls are TRBV29-1 and TRBJ2-1; 9 nucleotides align to TRBD2. CDR3 size: 15 residues. CDR1 is SQVTM and CDR2 is ANQGSEA in the germline V gene. Written as DNA, the CDR3 is TGCAGCGGGAACGCGTGGCGGGGGGGCCGCGATGACCAGTTCTTC. Protein: CSGNAWRGGRDDQFF.

The gene calls are TRBV25-1 and TRBJ2-1; D assignment may be TRBD1 or TRBD2 (5 bases each). Germline CDR1 MGHDK, CDR2 SYGVNS. Trimming stripped 4 bases from V and 8 bases from J, with 12 bases between. The CDR3 runs 13 residues. This CDR3 is CASSVRDEDEQFF. CDR3 DNA: TGTGCCAGCAGTGTCCGGGACGAGGATGAGCAGTTCTTC.

This clonotype was detected ten times or more. The chain has TRBV27 and TRBJ1-2; D not resolved. Germline CDR1 reads MNHEY; CDR2 reads SMNVEV (reference sequence). The CDR3 sequence is 15 residues long. V was clipped by 5 bases and J by 1 base, with 14 bases between them. CDR3 sequence reads: CASSPSPPFNYGYTF. The CDR3 DNA is TGTGCCAGCAGTCCTTCACCCCCTTTTAACTATGGCTACACCTTC.

V and J are TRBV11-2 and TRBJ2-3; no clear D gene. The CDR3 runs 15 residues. Trimming left V 0 bases short and J 1 base short, with 8 bases between. Germline V CDR1 and CDR2: SGHAT, FQNNGV. CDR3: CASSLDQLRTDTQYF. CDR3 nucleotides: TGTGCCAGCAGCTTAGATCAGCTTCGCACAGATACGCAGTATTTT.